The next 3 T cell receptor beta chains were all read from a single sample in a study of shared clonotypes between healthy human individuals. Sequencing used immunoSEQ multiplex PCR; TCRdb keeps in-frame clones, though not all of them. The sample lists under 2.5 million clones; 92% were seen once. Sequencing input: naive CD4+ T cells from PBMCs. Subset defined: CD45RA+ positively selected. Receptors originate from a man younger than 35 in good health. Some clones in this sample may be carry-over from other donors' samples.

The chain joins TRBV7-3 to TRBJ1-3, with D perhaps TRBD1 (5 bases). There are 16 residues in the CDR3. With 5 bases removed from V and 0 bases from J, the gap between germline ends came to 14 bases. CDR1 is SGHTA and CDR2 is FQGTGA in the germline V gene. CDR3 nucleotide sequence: TGTGCCAGCAGCGTCCGAGGGGCCAACTCTGGAAACACCATATATTTT. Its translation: CASSVRGANSGNTIYF.

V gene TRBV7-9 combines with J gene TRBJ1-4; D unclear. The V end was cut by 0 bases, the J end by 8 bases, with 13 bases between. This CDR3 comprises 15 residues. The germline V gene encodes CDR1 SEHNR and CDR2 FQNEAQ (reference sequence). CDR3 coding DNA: TGTGCCAGCAGCTTAGCGACGATTGGGAGGGAAAAACTGTTTTTT. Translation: CASSLATIGREKLFF.

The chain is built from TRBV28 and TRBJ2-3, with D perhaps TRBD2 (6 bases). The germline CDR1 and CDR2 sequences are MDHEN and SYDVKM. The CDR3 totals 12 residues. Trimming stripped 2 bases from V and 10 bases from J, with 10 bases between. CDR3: CASSLGGMAQYF. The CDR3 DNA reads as TGTGCCAGCAGTTTAGGCGGGATGGCGCAGTATTTT. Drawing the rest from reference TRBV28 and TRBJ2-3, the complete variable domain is DVKVTQSSRYLVKRTGEKVFLECVQDMDHENMFWYRQDPGLGLRLIYFSYDVKMKEKGDIPEGYSVSREKKERFSLILESASTNQTSMYLCASSLGGMAQYFGPGTRLTVL.